This T cell receptor (beta chain) was profiled in a study of shared clonotypes between healthy human individuals. Study observations and caveats: Clonotypes that were shared across several donors made up approximately 5% of naive CD4 clonotypes. Generation probabilities of non-shared clonotypes were lower (relative to those shared by all four donors).

Unmatched junction bases numbered 6, after V lost 4 bases and J lost 1 base. Germline-derived CDR1 and CDR2 are MNHEY and SMNVEV (reference sequence). The CDR3 has 16 amino acids. Per the original methods: In the immunoSEQ data, sequences were junction-only and lacked quality scores, so filtering differed. Profiling relied on immunoSEQ multiplex PCR, and the TCRdb table lists in-frame clones only, not all of them. From that table come the V and J calls and clone size; the DNA was used to work out D and trimming. The sample carries hundreds of thousands of clones, 80% to 95% recorded once. With respect to this clone: The antigen remains undetermined.

Terminally differentiated effector memory CD45RA+ cells were excluded by CCR7 positive selection of CD45RO-negative cells. Free of recent acute infections or vaccinations, the donors were healthy HIV-negative adults. The sequence was obtained from a man younger than 45 in good health. The specimen was naive CD8+ T cells sorted from blood. The gene calls are TRBV27 and TRBJ2-5, with 10 bases matching TRBD1. The CDR3 here is CASSYRTGGGQETQYF. The CDR3 coding sequence is TGTGCCAGCAGTTATCGGACAGGGGGTGGCCAAGAGACCCAGTACTTC.